The source of this T cell receptor (beta chain) is a study of OX40 agonist ivuxolimab in advanced cancers. Remarks on this clone: Its matching antigen is unknown.

TCRdb's table, derived via immunoSEQ multiplex PCR, lists solely in-frame clones and lacks some. The data contain about 47,000 clones, about 85% of them seen just once; the ten biggest clones take up 20% to 25%. Patients were ruled out by autoimmune disease history or systemic immunosuppression. General observations from the study: Some patients without response likewise showed low normalized clonal expansion. Mean expanded clone counts were higher in CD8+ than CD4+ T cells.

This clonotype was obtained from an adult with an advanced solid tumor such as melanoma, head and neck, liver or kidney cancer. The source was CD4+ or CD8+ T cells sorted from blood, collected in a trial of the OX40 agonist ivuxolimab.

CDR3 nucleotides: TGTGCCAGCAGCAATGGACTAGCGGGAGCCCCTGGTGAGCAGTTCTTC. It is translated as CASSNGLAGAPGEQFF. This chain joins TRBV9 and TRBJ2-1, with 13 positions matching TRBD2. The CDR3 consists of 16 residues. V was clipped by 4 bases and J by 9 bases; unmatched bases: 10. The germline V gene encodes CDR1 SGDLS and CDR2 YYNGEE.